This T cell receptor (beta chain) originates from a study of T cell responses to AZD1222 COVID-19 vaccine. Overall study results and limits: Two AZD1222 administrations were followed by greater Spike-specific TCR breadth and depth. White British people made up most donors, females outnumbered males, and clonal diversity was possibly underestimated. Spike was spanned by vaccine-associated CD4 TCRs, with dominance at 160-218 and 743-854.

The sample holds one count of this clone. Its specificity is unknown. V lost 9 bases and J lost 5, with 10 bases in between. The germline V gene has CDR1 ENHRY and CDR2 SYGVKD. This CDR3 contains 11 residues. Using immunoSEQ multiplex PCR, the repertoire was profiled, and TCRdb retains in-frame clones only, with some absent. The sample carries 200,000 or so clones, 90% to 95% recorded once. The sequence was collected from an adult in good health. The sample in question was peripheral blood, obtained on day 0 of AZD1222 vaccination. This rearrangement joins TRBV10-3 to TRBJ2-5; maybe TRBD2 (6 bases). CDR3 sequence reads: CAMGGGETQYF. DNA of the CDR3: TGTGCCATGGGGGGTGGGGAGACCCAGTACTTC.